Described below is a single T cell receptor beta chain sequence and its context. CDR3 size: 15 residues. The V segment lost 5 bases and the J segment 5 bases; nucleotides outside the gene matches: 5. Germline V gene lookup returns CDR1 MNHNY and CDR2 SVGAGI (reference sequence). In the source study's methods: Nucleated cell counts were estimated from reference gene primer amplification. This table comes from immunoSEQ multiplex PCR, and its TCRdb copy is limited to in-frame clones, with some not included. For V, J and clone size, that table is used; D and trimming come from the DNA. The table shows 150,000 to 200,000 clones, with around four fifths occurring only once. This specimen belongs to a study of blood T cell repertoires in COVID-19. Background on the study: Acute-phase and convalescent COVID-19 samples originated in the United States, Italy and Spain. In each case, the material was cDNA or gDNA derived from T cells, B-cell-depleted T cells, or PBMCs.

The sample taken for sequencing was peripheral blood. The chain couples TRBV6-6 to TRBJ2-1, with 11 bases fitting TRBD2. The sequence derives from a human donor in a cohort sampled during active COVID-19. CDR3 protein: CASSPGTSGNNEQFF. The CDR3 region has the DNA TGTGCCAGCAGTCCTGGGACTAGCGGCAACAATGAGCAGTTCTTC.